The next 30 T cell receptor beta chains were all read from a single sample in a study of PD-L1 blockade in urothelial cancer. The sample's time point: pretreatment peripheral blood. The assay was immunoSEQ multiplex PCR, and TCRdb's table has in-frame clones only and misses some. The sample has around 100,000 clones, roughly 84% seen once. The sample was PBMCs, taken around atezolizumab (anti-PD-L1) treatment. All receptors derive from a man between 60 and 75 years old with urothelial cancer.

The chain joins TRBV7-2 to TRBJ2-1, with 7 positions matching TRBD2. CDR1 is SGHTA, CDR2 FQGNSA, per germline. Losses at the gene ends were 2 bases for V and 4 bases for J; bases not matched to a gene: 8. This CDR3 is built from 16 residues. In DNA, the CDR3 is TGTGCCAGCAGCTTAAGGCCTGCGGGGGATTACAATGAGCAGTTCTTC. It yields the protein CASSLRPAGDYNEQFF.

This clone was detected only once. The V call is TRBV27, the J call TRBJ2-1; D might be TRBD2 (6 bases). Trimming stripped 5 bases from V and 2 bases from J, with 19 bases between. This CDR3 has 17 residues. Per germline, CDR1 MNHEY and CDR2 SMNVEV (reference sequence). CDR3 coding DNA: TGTGCCAGCAGTCAACGAACCGGGACTTCCACCTACAATGAGCAGTTCTTC. Translating gives CASSQRTGTSTYNEQFF.

This rearrangement joins TRBV7-3 to TRBJ2-5, with 8 bases fitting TRBD1. The CDR3 runs to 15 residues. With 5 bases clipped from V and 0 bases from J, the junction kept 5 bases outside the gene matches. In germline, CDR1 is SGHTA, CDR2 FQGTGA. The CDR3 DNA sequence: TGTGCCAGCAGCCAGGGACAGGCCTACCAAGAGACCCAGTACTTC. This gives the protein CASSQGQAYQETQYF.

V usage is TRBV5-1 and J usage is TRBJ2-5; 13 bases map to TRBD2. Trimming at V came to 4 bases and at J to 4 bases, leaving 10 bases not matched to a gene. Germline V gives CDR1 SGHRS, CDR2 YFSETQ. The CDR3 covers 17 residues. CDR3 protein: CASSHGTSGARGETQYF. As DNA, the CDR3 is TGCGCCAGCAGCCACGGGACTAGCGGGGCGAGGGGAGAGACCCAGTACTTC.

The rearrangement joins TRBV7-3 to TRBJ2-7; TRBD2 is a possible D gene (6 bases). The CDR3 is 14 residues long. The V end was cut by 2 bases, the J end by 5 bases, with 13 bases between. Looked up from germline, CDR1 is SGHTA and CDR2 is FQGTGA. The CDR3: CASSLGPGANEQYF. In nucleotides, the CDR3 is TGTGCCAGCAGCTTAGGTCCGGGAGCAAACGAGCAGTACTTC.

The genes are TRBV5-1 and TRBJ2-1; 8 bases are shared with TRBD2. CDR3 size: 15 residues. The V segment lost 3 bases and the J segment 2 bases; nucleotides outside the gene matches: 4. The V gene's germline CDR1 is SGHRS and CDR2 YFSETQ. The CDR3 reads CASSSIAGTYNEQFF. For the CDR3, the DNA is TGCGCCAGCAGCTCGATAGCGGGAACCTACAATGAGCAGTTCTTC.

V and J are TRBV28 and TRBJ1-3; 7 nucleotides line up with TRBD1. This CDR3 spans 15 amino acids. The germline CDR1 and CDR2 sequences are MDHEN and SYDVKM. Losses at the gene ends were 10 bases for V and 0 bases for J; bases not matched to a gene: 9. The CDR3 nucleotides read TGTGCCACTTACCGGGACAGCTCCTCTGGAAACACCATATATTTT. Its protein product is CATYRDSSSGNTIYF. The whole variable domain, filled in from reference TRBV28 and TRBJ1-3, reads DVKVTQSSRYLVKRTGEKVFLECVQDMDHENMFWYRQDPGLGLRLIYFSYDVKMKEKGDIPEGYSVSREKKERFSLILESASTNQTSMYLCATYRDSSSGNTIYFGEGSWLTVV.

This chain connects TRBV27 to TRBJ2-1; 8 nucleotides align to TRBD1. The V gene's germline CDR1 is MNHEY and CDR2 SMNVEV (reference sequence). The ends lost 6 bases at V and 3 bases at J; junction bases unmatched: 7. The CDR3 has 15 amino acids. DNA of the CDR3: TGTGCCAGCAGGGAGGGGACAGGTTACTACAATGAGCAGTTCTTC. Translated: CASREGTGYYNEQFF.

The rearrangement links TRBV5-6 to TRBJ1-5, with TRBD1 matching 7 bases. CDR1 SGHDT and CDR2 YYEEEE come from the germline V gene. Trimming removed 2 bases from V and 0 bases from J; junction bases left unmatched: 5. This CDR3 has 16 residues. This CDR3 reads CASSLGGQPSNQPQHF. The CDR3 DNA reads as TGTGCCAGCAGCTTAGGGGGACAGCCTAGCAATCAGCCCCAGCATTTT.

The chain links TRBV7-2 to TRBJ2-2, with TRBD1 as a possible D gene (5 bases). Trimming stripped 1 base from V and 8 bases from J, with 8 bases between. CDR3 length equals 13 residues. CDR1 is SGHTA, CDR2 FQGNSA, per germline. CDR3 sequence reads: CASSLVQGGELFF. DNA of the CDR3: TGTGCCAGCAGCTTAGTCCAGGGTGGGGAGCTGTTTTTT.

This chain joins TRBV10-3 and TRBJ2-5, with D unclear. Germline V gene lookup returns CDR1 ENHRY and CDR2 SYGVKD. V was cut by 2 bases and J by 2 bases, with 9 bases left in between. The length of the CDR3 is 14 residues. The chain's CDR3 is CAISESGPQETQYF. CDR3 DNA sequence: TGTGCCATCAGTGAGAGTGGCCCACAAGAGACCCAGTACTTC.

J is TRBJ2-5 and V is TRBV10-3; 10 positions agree with TRBD1. CDR3 length: 15 amino acids. V shed 4 bases and J 2 bases; nucleotides not matched to a gene: 4. Germline-derived CDR1 and CDR2 are ENHRY and SYGVKD. The CDR3 coding sequence is TGTGCCATCAGTGTTGGGACAGGGGCACAAGAGACCCAGTACTTC. This gives the protein CAISVGTGAQETQYF.

V gene TRBV7-6 combines with J gene TRBJ1-2, with 8 bases matching TRBD1. The ends lost 0 bases at V and 8 bases at J; junction bases unmatched: 5. The germline gives CDR1 SGHVS, CDR2 FNYEAQ. There are 14 residues in the CDR3. Here the CDR3 DNA reads TGTGCCAGCAGCTTAGCCAGGACAGGGAACGGCTACACCTTC. This translates into CASSLARTGNGYTF.

The J gene is TRBJ2-7, the V gene TRBV10-3, with TRBD2 matching 7 bases. CDR3 length: 12 residues. CDR1 and CDR2 from the germline V gene are ENHRY and SYGVKD. Trimming at V came to 9 bases and at J to 5 bases, leaving 7 bases not matched to a gene. Here the CDR3 DNA reads TGTGCCATGGCGGGGAGCGGGGACGAGCAGTACTTC. Encoded protein: CAMAGSGDEQYF.

The chain is built from TRBV19 and TRBJ1-4, with unresolved D. The CDR3 contains 15 residues. Germline lookup yields CDR1 LNHDA and CDR2 SQIVND (reference sequence). V was pared by 4 bases and J by 8 bases, with 17 bases between. CDR3 bases: TGTGCCAGTAGTACCCTAAATCGGGAAGGCGAAAAACTGTTTTTT. Translation gives CASSTLNREGEKLFF.

The rearrangement links TRBV11-2 to TRBJ2-7; 8 bases fit TRBD2. The CDR3 length is 15 residues. The ends lost 3 bases at V and 1 base at J; junction bases unmatched: 5. Germline V gives CDR1 SGHAT, CDR2 FQNNGV. The CDR3 bases are TGTGCCAGCAGCTTTAGGCGGGGGGAGTCCTACGAGCAGTACTTC. Translation: CASSFRRGESYEQYF.

The CDR3 sequence is CAISETGGGSKNIQYF. The CDR3 bases are TGTGCCATCAGTGAGACAGGGGGCGGATCCAAAAACATTCAGTACTTC. The gene calls are TRBV10-3 and TRBJ2-4; 9 bases align to TRBD1. V gave up 2 bases and J gave up 2 bases; unmatched junction bases: 4. The CDR3 spans 16 residues. Germline V gene sequence: CDR1 ENHRY, CDR2 SYGVKD.

The chain has TRBV9 and TRBJ2-5, with no clear D. CDR3 size: 14 residues. CDR1 is SGDLS and CDR2 is YYNGEE in the germline V gene. The V end was cut by 3 bases, the J end by 5 bases, with 14 bases between. As DNA, the CDR3 is TGTGCCAGCAGCGGCCATCAGGCTGGCGAGACCCAGTACTTC. Amino acid sequence: CASSGHQAGETQYF.

The chain links TRBV9 to TRBJ1-2, with 9 bases matching TRBD1. Trimming removed 0 bases from V and 6 bases from J; junction bases left unmatched: 9. The CDR3 contains 16 residues. CDR1 and CDR2 (germline): SGDLS, YYNGEE. CDR3 nucleotide sequence: TGTGCCAGCAGCGTAGATCCGACAGGGGGGGGTAATGGCTACACCTTC. Residues: CASSVDPTGGGNGYTF.

On this clone itself: The sample has other DNA sequences that encode this CDR3 too. The rearrangement uses TRBV6-5 and TRBJ1-1; 11 bases map to TRBD1. V shed 2 bases and J 1 base; nucleotides not matched to a gene: 3. Germline V lookup: CDR1 MNHEY, CDR2 SVGAGI. The CDR3 is made up of 16 amino acids. CDR3: CASSYRGQGANTEAFF. CDR3 in DNA: TGTGCCAGCAGTTACCGTGGACAGGGGGCGAACACTGAAGCTTTCTTT.

V and J are TRBV9 and TRBJ2-4; a weak D match, TRBD1 (6 bases). V dropped 4 bases and J dropped 0 bases, with 14 bases sitting between them. The CDR3 is 16 residues long. Germline values: CDR1 SGDLS, CDR2 YYNGEE. The CDR3 region has the DNA TGTGCCAGCAGCCCCCAGGGGATTGGAGCCAAAAACATTCAGTACTTC. Its protein product is CASSPQGIGAKNIQYF.

The V gene is TRBV7-9, the J gene TRBJ2-1; the D is unclear. Germline V gene sequence: CDR1 SEHNR, CDR2 FQNEAQ (reference sequence). The CDR3 extends over 13 amino acids. Trimming shortened V by 2 bases and J by 4 bases, and 6 bases separated the two germline ends. The CDR3 loop reads CASSLRLYNEQFF. The CDR3 DNA sequence: TGTGCCAGCAGCTTACGACTTTACAATGAGCAGTTCTTC.

The chain couples TRBV4-1 to TRBJ2-6; TRBD1 agrees at 12 bases. This CDR3 is built from 17 residues. From germline, CDR1 is MGHRA and CDR2 YSYEKL. The ends lost 7 bases at V and 3 bases at J; junction bases unmatched: 7. CDR3 in DNA: TGCGCCAGCACAGGCAGGGACAGGGGGCATGGGGCCAACGTCCTGACTTTC. Residues: CASTGRDRGHGANVLTF.

In DNA, the CDR3 is TGTGCCAGCAGATCACAGGATTATAACTATGGCTACACCTTC. Its translation is CASRSQDYNYGYTF. The chain recombines TRBV28 with TRBJ1-2, with a possible D match to TRBD1 (5 bases). The length of the CDR3 is 14 residues. The germline V gene has CDR1 MDHEN and CDR2 SYDVKM. V was pared by 6 bases and J by 1 base, with 12 bases between.

This clone came up once. CDR3 coding DNA: TGTGCCAGCCAAGAAGCCGGGACAAGTCCCAAGCAGTACTTC. This encodes CASQEAGTSPKQYF. This rearrangement joins TRBV14 to TRBJ2-7; perhaps TRBD1 as D (6 bases). The germline gives CDR1 SGHDN, CDR2 FVKESK. Trimming removed 8 bases at V and 8 bases at J, with 22 bases between. The CDR3 consists of 14 residues.

The chain has TRBV11-3 and TRBJ2-7; TRBD1 aligns across 10 bases. CDR1 and CDR2 from the germline V gene are SGHNT and YENEEA. CDR3 length: 17 amino acids. V lost 3 bases and J lost 1; bases outside the gene matches: 9. This chain's CDR3 is CASSLAFRDRGSYEQYF. The CDR3 DNA reads as TGTGCCAGCAGCTTGGCTTTCCGGGACAGGGGTTCCTACGAGCAGTACTTC.

The V call is TRBV10-3, the J call TRBJ2-3, with 9 bases fitting TRBD2. The CDR3 totals 17 residues. The germline V gene has CDR1 ENHRY and CDR2 SYGVKD. The trim removed 0 bases at V and 3 bases at J, leaving 7 bases unmatched. The CDR3 nucleotides are TGTGCCATCAGTGAGTCGACCGGCGGGAGGGCTACAGATACGCAGTATTTT. Amino acids: CAISESTGGRATDTQYF.

The chain joins TRBV4-1 to TRBJ1-2, with a tentative D call TRBD1 (6 bases). Germline V lookup: CDR1 MGHRA, CDR2 YSYEKL. The CDR3 extends over 15 amino acids. V was clipped by 4 bases and J by 0 bases, with 12 bases between them. The CDR3 nucleotides read TGCGCCAGCAGCCCTAACAGGGCATCTAACTATGGCTACACCTTC. Translating it yields CASSPNRASNYGYTF.

This chain uses TRBV5-8 with TRBJ1-4; D not resolved. CDR3 length: 17 residues. CDR1 SGHTS and CDR2 YDEGEE come from the germline V gene. Trimming left V 4 bases short and J 0 bases short, with 16 bases between. CDR3 in DNA: TGTGCCAGCAGCGCACCATGGGCCGCCTCAACTAATGAAAAACTGTTTTTT. Residues: CASSAPWAASTNEKLFF.

The chain uses TRBV6-1 and TRBJ1-5, with D possibly matching TRBD1 (6 bases). V lost 2 bases, J lost 5 bases, and 13 bases lay in between. The CDR3 length is 15 residues. Looked up from germline, CDR1 is MNHNS and CDR2 is SASEGT. The CDR3 nucleotides are TGTGCCAGCAGTGAACATGTGGCAGGGGATCAGCCCCAGCATTTT. This codes for CASSEHVAGDQPQHF.